This T cell receptor (beta chain) was obtained from a study of blood T cell repertoires in COVID-19. This clone was seen just once. Clones were sequenced by immunoSEQ multiplex PCR, and TCRdb holds only the in-frame ones, with some missing. Of approximately 110,000 clones listed, about 85% were seen once; the top ten hold 1.1% to 1.5%. The CDR3 is 15 residues long. V lost 6 bases and J lost 1, with 14 bases in between. CDR1 and CDR2 from the germline V gene are MNHEY and SVGAGI. This sequence was found in a man aged 35 to 55 with acute or convalescent COVID-19. The sample comprised peripheral blood. This rearrangement joins TRBV6-5 to TRBJ2-3; D possibly corresponds to TRBD1 (5 bases). The CDR3 sequence: CASRRQFWGTDTQYF. Here the CDR3 DNA reads TGTGCCAGCAGGCGACAGTTTTGGGGCACAGATACGCAGTATTTT.